This T cell receptor beta chain was identified during a study of identical twins. Study-wide points: For cord blood, abundant beta clonotypes had fewer insertions, unlike memory repertoires, which showed none. Potential partial confounding of zero-insertion analyses by invariant MAIT and iNKT cells was noted.

Healthy Caucasians made up all donors. The CDR3 spans 11 residues. The V gene lost 2 bases and the J gene lost 5 bases, with 2 bases spanning the gap. This clonotype was found many times. Its antigen remains unidentified. Unique molecular identifiers were in the cDNA, with template-switch universal primer binding. Each CDR3 protein gets one entry after TCRdb re-called the 5' RACE reads with MiXCR. The sample lists about 240,000 distinct CDR3 sequences; under 12% were seen once. The receptor was derived from a man aged 50-60 years in good health. The chain joins TRBV12-3 or TRBV12-4 to TRBJ2-3, with unresolved D. Specimen: memory T cells sorted from blood. The CDR3 DNA sequence: TGTGCCAGCAGTTTAATAGATACGCAGTATTTT. Its protein is CASSLIDTQYF.